This section outlines one T cell receptor (beta chain) sequence together with its context. These data come from a study of control samples from healthy donors and cancer patients. Assay: immunoSEQ multiplex PCR; the TCRdb copy retains only in-frame clones and omits some. The repertoire holds some 79,000 clones, about 88% seen once, with more than 3% in the top ten. The CDR3 totals 15 residues. In germline, CDR1 is SNHLY, CDR2 FYNNEI. Germline trimming cut 4 bases from V and 9 bases from J; bases unmatched to any gene: 11. Sequences were obtained from blood. The clonotype was recovered from a woman in her fifties or sixties in good health. The chain has TRBV2 and TRBJ2-1; 8 bases agree with TRBD2. The CDR3 DNA reads as TGTGCCAGCAGTGTAACTAACGGGAGGGCTGCTGAGCAGTTCTTC. Translating it yields CASSVTNGRAAEQFF.